The 10 T cell receptor beta chains reported below all come from one sample, sequenced in a study of T cell clonality in common variable immunodeficiency. Measured with immunoSEQ multiplex PCR; TCRdb has only the in-frame clones, and not every one. The sample yields 35,000 to 55,000 clones, without any singletons. The sequenced material came from peripheral blood mononuclear cells. These receptors originate from a person aged 18 to 75 in good health.

Comment on this clone: The CDR3 end is not reached by the read, which stops 3 residues before it; the germline J gene fills it in. The chain is built from TRBV7-9 and TRBJ1-5, with 7 nucleotides matching TRBD1. This CDR3 has 14 amino acids. Trimming at V came to 5 bases and at J to 4 bases, leaving 5 bases not matched to a gene. Germline-derived CDR1 and CDR2 are SEHNR and FQNEAQ (reference sequence). Incomplete CDR3 DNA: TGTGCCAGCAGCCGACAGGGTACGAATCAGCCC. Protein: CASSRQGTNQP. The whole CDR3 sequence reads CASSRQGTNQPQHF.

The table lists this clone with many counts. The observed sequence ends 3 residues before the CDR3 terminus, with the missing tail filled in from the germline J gene. This chain links TRBV5-1 with TRBJ1-1, with 9 bases lining up with TRBD1. Germline CDR1 is SGHRS and CDR2 is YFSETQ. The CDR3 has 15 residues. Unmatched junction bases numbered 6, after V lost 3 bases and J lost 3 bases. CDR3 DNA, as far as it was read: TGCGCCAGCAGCTCACCGGGACAGGGTCACACTGAA. Translated, it gives CASSSPGQGHTE. The full CDR3 is CASSSPGQGHTEAFF.

This clone was seen ten or more times. The sequence runs out 3 residues before the end of the CDR3; the remainder is reconstructed from the germline J gene. The rearrangement joins TRBV20-1 to TRBJ2-1; 10 bases are a match to TRBD2. After removal of 0 bases from V and 8 bases from J, the junction contained 16 bases not matched to a gene. There are 18 residues in the CDR3. Per the germline V gene, CDR1 is DFQATT and CDR2 is SNEGSKA (reference sequence). The CDR3 protein is CSARDLDSGGSWGHEQFF. The DNA read from the CDR3 is TGCAGTGCTAGAGATTTGGATAGCGGGGGGTCCTGGGGGCATGAG.

Ten or more counts support this clone. The observed sequence ends 3 residues before the CDR3 terminus, with the missing tail filled in from the germline J gene. The chain employs TRBV5-1 and TRBJ2-5; D possibly corresponds to TRBD1 (6 bases). V shed 4 bases and J shed 1 base, with 14 bases lying between them. The CDR3 length is 15 residues. Germline CDR1 reads SGHRS; CDR2 reads YFSETQ. The CDR3 reads CASSPSTGSQETQYF. The part of the CDR3 DNA that was read is TGCGCCAGCAGCCCCTCGACAGGATCCCAAGAGACC.

This clone was found many times. The sequenced fragment ends 3 residues before the CDR3 boundary, so the rest is inferred from the germline J gene. The rearrangement links TRBV11-3 to TRBJ2-3; 8 bases match TRBD1. With 5 bases clipped from V and 5 bases from J, the junction kept 9 bases outside the gene matches. The germline gives CDR1 SGHNT, CDR2 YENEEA. The CDR3 loop spans 15 amino acids. The CDR3 loop is CASSLDRVPGDTQYF. Incomplete CDR3 DNA: TGTGCCAGCAGCCTGGACAGGGTTCCTGGAGATACG.

This clone was seen repeatedly, ten times or more. This CDR3 reads CAWSVLQGFEQYF. The CDR3 bases that were read are TGTGCCTGGAGTGTACTTCAAGGGTTCGAG. The chain employs TRBV30 and TRBJ2-7; D gene ambiguous. The read falls 3 residues short of the CDR3 end, and the missing part is taken from the germline J gene. The germline V gene encodes CDR1 GTSNPN and CDR2 SVGIG (reference sequence). V was trimmed by 0 bases and J by 6 bases, leaving 12 bases between them. The CDR3 spans 13 residues.

On this clone: Read sequence stops 3 residues before the CDR3 end, and the germline J gene provides the missing end. The genes are TRBV5-1 and TRBJ2-7, with 9 bases fitting TRBD1. Per germline, CDR1 SGHRS and CDR2 YFSETQ. J gave up 4 bases and V 4 bases, and 3 bases lay outside the gene matches. This CDR3 has 13 amino acids. The sequenced part of the CDR3 DNA is TGCGCCAGCAGCGAGGACAGGGGTTACGAG. It translates to CASSEDRGYE. The whole CDR3 sequence reads CASSEDRGYEQYF.

This clone was detected many times. The sequenced fragment ends 3 residues before the CDR3 boundary, so the rest is inferred from the germline J gene. V is TRBV6-4 and J is TRBJ2-7; D gene unclear. V was cut by 0 bases and J by 3 bases, with 15 bases left in between. This CDR3 is built from 16 residues. CDR1 is MRHNA and CDR2 is SNTAGT in the germline V gene. Incomplete CDR3 DNA: TGTGCCAGCAGTGACTCTGAGACCCACTACTACTACGAG. Amino acids: CASSDSETHYYYE. The whole CDR3 protein reads CASSDSETHYYYEQYF.

This clone was counted ten times or more. The CDR3 is cut off 3 residues early in the read; its end comes from the germline J gene. The chain is built from TRBV2 and TRBJ1-1; 8 bases line up with TRBD1. Losses at the gene ends were 2 bases for V and 4 bases for J; bases not matched to a gene: 6. There are 15 residues in the CDR3. Germline CDR1 is SNHLY and CDR2 is FYNNEI. CDR3 protein: CASSEPSGGVTEAFF. The CDR3 bases that were read are TGTGCCAGCAGTGAACCCTCAGGGGGCGTCACTGAA. Filled out from reference TRBV2 and TRBJ1-1, the complete variable domain reads EPEVTQTPSHQVTQMGQEVILRCVPISNHLYFYWYRQILGQKVEFLVSFYNNEISEKSEIFDDQFSVERPDGSNFTLKIRSTKLEDSAMYFCASSEPSGGVTEAFFGQGTRLTVV.

Many counts were recorded for this clone. Read sequence stops 3 residues before the CDR3 end, and the germline J gene provides the missing end. The rearrangement uses TRBV2 and TRBJ1-5; 7 positions match TRBD1. The V segment lost 2 bases and the J segment 5 bases; nucleotides outside the gene matches: 6. Looked up from germline, CDR1 is SNHLY and CDR2 is FYNNEI. CDR3 length equals 15 residues. CDR3 DNA, as far as it was read: TGTGCCAGCAGTGAATGGGCCCAGGGGGATCAGCCC. Protein sequence: CASSEWAQGDQP. The whole CDR3 is CASSEWAQGDQPQHF.